Listed here is a single TCR beta chain. This clonotype was counted only a few times. Its specific antigen is unknown. Base quality data are lacking; no much larger clone is found one base away. Germline trimming: 5 bases from V, 3 bases from J; junction bases outside gene matches: 6. According to the germline V gene (reference sequence), CDR1 reads SEHNR and CDR2 reads FQNEAQ. Spanning cysteine to phenylalanine, the CDR3 consists of 14 amino acids. This entry keeps only the CDR3 DNA: 42 bases, framed from base 1. This sample was taken from a study of human T cells and chemical hapten exposure (dated by TCRdb to 2020 to 2023). With respect to the entire study: For sensitization, 2% DPC in acetone was applied to an approximately 2 cm by approximately 2 cm area of upper inner arm skin. Throughout the study period of about 25 weeks, patients also received therapeutic DPC doses to the scalp every week. Patch tests used Finn chambers with 0.01% DPC on the upper back, scored after 6 days by International Contact Dermatitis Research Group standards. The patient cohort, mostly female, included alopecia areata with under or over 50% scalp involvement, alopecia totalis and alopecia universalis. The libraries were sequenced as a pool, and the TCR yield per sample differed mostly because of small variations in library volumes within the pool. The study tracked peripheral blood TCR repertoire changes in vivo during primary and secondary sensitization to the hapten diphenylcyclopropenone (DPC) in alopecia patients. Blood samples were taken from patients before sensitization (week 0) and then at 2, 6 and about 24 weeks after DPC sensitization. Twenty-nine alopecia patients gave blood for TCR sequencing at one to four time points (pre-sensitization, 2, 6 and 24 weeks).

The time point tag for this specimen amounts to: pre-sensitization, week 0. What this sample's treatment or condition label stands for: therapeutic diphenylcyclopropenone sensitization with weekly scalp DPC. At every patch-test visit, the blood draw took place before the patch test was put on. Patients were eligible if aged 18 to 70, diagnosed with alopecia and judged suitable for DPC therapy, and pregnant patients were excluded. Total RNA was extracted from unfractionated whole blood collected in Tempus Blood RNA tubes. The library was built by means of RACE. Sequencing was carried out with a NextSeq 500. Library preparation attached unique molecular identifiers to individual cDNA molecules for quantitative, reproducible TCR counting. Both TCR alpha and TCR beta chains were sequenced from each blood RNA sample. In the paper's pipeline: The median number of TCRs per sample was 85,000 to 100,000, ranging from about 23,224 to 700,000. The Decombinator software suite was used to annotate the V, J and CDR3 of the TCR reads. For PS versus PT1 abundance plots, all samples were subsampled to the same number of TCRs (28,000). Expanded TCRs were defined as absent before sensitization and observed at least eight times at the 2-week time point. TCRdb ran its own pipeline on the public reads, namely fastp trimming at Q25 and MiXCR clone calling, and kept in-frame beta chains. CDR3 protein duplicates are merged, each entry listing the most common genes and DNA. These V and J calls originate from TCRdb's pipeline instead of the authors' own analysis. The sample contains approximately 38,000 distinct CDR3 sequences, about 10% of them found a single time. The ten largest clones represent approximately 5.9% of the sample.

The paper as a whole reports these results and caveats: Significantly more large CDR3 similarity clusters were formed by expanded TCRs than by pre-sensitization or healthy control sets, consistent with antigen-driven responses. A positive correlation was found between the number of PT1 expanded TCRs and patch test score, with significance reached at thresholds 8, 16 and 32 but not 4. Alopecia, a presumed autoimmune disease, was present in all patients, so the immune response of the patients might differ from that of healthy individuals. DPC sensitization did not change how many TCRs were above 1 in 1000 frequency, and no evidence was found of alterations in global repertoire structure. After repeated subsampling, changes were observed in the strength of the expansion versus patch-test correlation and in the threshold at which the correlation became significant.

The sequenced sample was whole blood, obtained in connection with sensitization to the hapten diphenylcyclopropenone (DPC). The rearrangement combines TRBV7-9 with TRBJ1-2, and 7 junction bases match TRBD1. The clonotype comes from a young man with alopecia areata. Some clones in this sample may be carry-over from other donors' samples. CDR3 loop: CASSPRQGHYGYTF. The DNA sequence reads TGTGCCAGCAGCCCCCGACAGGGACACTATGGCTACACCTTC.